A single sample gave rise to the 9 T cell receptor beta chains below, sequenced in a study of blood T cell repertoires in COVID-19. The repertoire was sequenced with immunoSEQ multiplex PCR; TCRdb's copy has only in-frame clones and lacks some. The repertoire holds around 45,000 clones, with 91% as singletons. The sequencing input was peripheral blood. All receptors come from a man in his sixties or seventies with active COVID-19.

This clone was detected only a few times. This sequence joins TRBV27 and TRBJ1-5, with TRBD1 as a possible D gene (6 bases). CDR1 and CDR2 (germline): MNHEY, SMNVEV (reference sequence). There are 13 residues in the CDR3. With 3 bases removed from V and 4 bases from J, the gap between germline ends came to 7 bases. CDR3 DNA: TGTGCCAGCAGTTTGGACAGTAATCAGCCCCAGCATTTT. Residues: CASSLDSNQPQHF.

V usage is TRBV5-4 and J usage is TRBJ1-1, with D possibly matching TRBD1 (5 bases). There are 16 residues in the CDR3. From germline, CDR1 is SGHNT and CDR2 YYREEE (reference sequence). V was trimmed by 0 bases and J by 1 base, leaving 13 bases between them. The CDR3 region has the DNA TGTGCCAGCAGCTTGGACCTACAGGTCGAGAACACTGAAGCTTTCTTT. This sequence encodes CASSLDLQVENTEAFF.

The chain recombines TRBV11-2 with TRBJ2-1, with 9 bases identical to TRBD2. The CDR3 length is 15 residues. Losses at the gene ends were 3 bases for V and 4 bases for J; bases not matched to a gene: 4. CDR1 and CDR2 from the germline V gene are SGHAT and FQNNGV. The CDR3 DNA reads TGTGCCAGCAGCTTGCGGGGGGGTCCTTACAATGAGCAGTTCTTC. Translated, it gives CASSLRGGPYNEQFF.

The V gene is TRBV11-1, the J gene TRBJ2-3; D not certain. Germline V gives CDR1 SGHAT, CDR2 FQDESV (reference sequence). With 1 base removed from V and 2 bases from J, the gap between germline ends came to 7 bases. The CDR3 extends over 14 amino acids. The DNA for the CDR3 is TGTGCCAGCAGCTTAGGGTACAACACAGATACGCAGTATTTT. Its protein product is CASSLGYNTDTQYF.

This clone was seen only once. This sequence joins TRBV7-2 and TRBJ2-2; D may be TRBD2 (5 bases). The CDR3 is made up of 13 amino acids. Germline V gives CDR1 SGHTA, CDR2 FQGNSA. The ends were cut back, 2 bases at V and 5 bases at J, with 6 bases in the middle. CDR3 residues: CASSLRRTGELFF. The DNA for the CDR3 is TGTGCCAGCAGCTTACGGAGGACCGGGGAGCTGTTTTTT. Complete variable domain (other parts from reference TRBV7-2 and TRBJ2-2): GAGVSQSPSNKVTEKGKDVELRCDPISGHTALYWYRQSLGQGLEFLIYFQGNSAPDKSGLPSDRFSAERTGGSVSTLTIQRTQQEDSAVYLCASSLRRTGELFFGEGSRLTVL.

The rearrangement joins TRBV27 to TRBJ1-4, with a possible D match to TRBD1 (6 bases). Trimming left V 1 base short and J 8 bases short, with 14 bases between. The CDR3 runs 15 residues. Per germline, CDR1 MNHEY and CDR2 SMNVEV (reference sequence). For the CDR3, the DNA is TGTGCCAGCAGTTTATTACAGGGACATTCGGAAAAACTGTTTTTT. It codes for CASSLLQGHSEKLFF.

This rearrangement joins TRBV6-2 or TRBV6-3 to TRBJ1-6; tentatively, D is TRBD1 (5 bases). The CDR3 length is 15 residues. With 2 bases removed from V and 9 bases from J, the gap between germline ends came to 14 bases. Germline V CDR1 and CDR2: MNHEY, SVGEGT. The CDR3 DNA is TGTGCCAGCAGTTACCGCGATACAGGAATTTCACCCCTCCACTTT. It encodes CASSYRDTGISPLHF.

The chain carries TRBV7-9 and TRBJ2-1; D might be TRBD2 (7 bases). CDR1 and CDR2 (germline): SEHNR, FQNEAQ (reference sequence). With 3 bases removed from V and 0 bases from J, the gap between germline ends came to 9 bases. The CDR3 sequence is 15 residues long. CDR3 amino acids: CASSLGGASYNEQFF. The CDR3 bases are TGTGCCAGCAGCTTGGGGGGGGCCTCCTACAATGAGCAGTTCTTC.

The chain joins TRBV15 to TRBJ1-3; D gene unclear. The V gene's germline CDR1 is LNHNV and CDR2 YYDKDF (reference sequence). The CDR3 contains 14 residues. Deletions cut 3 bases from V and 2 bases from J, with 8 bases between. The CDR3 bases are TGTGCCACCAGCAGTTCGGGTGCTGGAAACACCATATATTTT. Translating gives CATSSSGAGNTIYF.